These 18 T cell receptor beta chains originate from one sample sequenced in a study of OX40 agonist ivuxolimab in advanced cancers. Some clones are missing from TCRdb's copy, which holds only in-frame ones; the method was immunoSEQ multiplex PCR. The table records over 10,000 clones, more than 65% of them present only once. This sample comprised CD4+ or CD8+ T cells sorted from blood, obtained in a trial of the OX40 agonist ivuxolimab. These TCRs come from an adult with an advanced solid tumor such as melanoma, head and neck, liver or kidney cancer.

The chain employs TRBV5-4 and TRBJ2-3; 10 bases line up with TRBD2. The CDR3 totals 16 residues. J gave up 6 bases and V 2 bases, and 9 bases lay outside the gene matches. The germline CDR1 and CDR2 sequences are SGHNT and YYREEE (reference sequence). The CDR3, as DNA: TGTGCCAGCAGCTTCAGGATAGCGGGAGGCGAGGATACGCAGTATTTT. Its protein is CASSFRIAGGEDTQYF.

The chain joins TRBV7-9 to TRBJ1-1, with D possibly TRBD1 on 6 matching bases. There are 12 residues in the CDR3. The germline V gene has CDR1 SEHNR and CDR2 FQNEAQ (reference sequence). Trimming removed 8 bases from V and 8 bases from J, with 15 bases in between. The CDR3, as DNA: TGTGCCAGCGTTGACAGGCAGATAGAAGCTTTCTTT. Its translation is CASVDRQIEAFF.

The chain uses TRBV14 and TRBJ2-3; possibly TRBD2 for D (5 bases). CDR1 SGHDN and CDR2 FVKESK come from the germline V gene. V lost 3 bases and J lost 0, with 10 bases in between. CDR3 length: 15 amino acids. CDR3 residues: CASSHGRTSTDTQYF. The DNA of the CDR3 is TGTGCCAGCAGCCACGGCCGGACTAGCACAGATACGCAGTATTTT.

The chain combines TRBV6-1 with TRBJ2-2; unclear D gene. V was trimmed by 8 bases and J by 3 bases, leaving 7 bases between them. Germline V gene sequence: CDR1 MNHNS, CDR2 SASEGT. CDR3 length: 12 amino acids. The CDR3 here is CASPVDTGELFF. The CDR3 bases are TGTGCCAGCCCCGTGGACACCGGGGAGCTGTTTTTT.

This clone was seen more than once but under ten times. The CDR3 sequence is CASSTSGSFDEQYF. Written as DNA, the CDR3 is TGTGCCAGCAGTACTAGCGGGAGTTTCGACGAGCAGTACTTC. The chain recombines TRBV27 with TRBJ2-7; 11 positions agree with TRBD2. The junction had 5 bases not matched to a gene; V was cut back by 5 bases and J by 5 bases. The CDR3 consists of 14 residues. Germline-derived CDR1 and CDR2 are MNHEY and SMNVEV (reference sequence).

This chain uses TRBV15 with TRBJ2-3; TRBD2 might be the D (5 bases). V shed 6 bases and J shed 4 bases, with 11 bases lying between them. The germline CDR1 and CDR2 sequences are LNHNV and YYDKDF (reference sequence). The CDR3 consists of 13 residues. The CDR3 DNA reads TGTGCCACCAGGGGGAGAGGTGCAGATACGCAGTATTTT. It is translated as CATRGRGADTQYF.

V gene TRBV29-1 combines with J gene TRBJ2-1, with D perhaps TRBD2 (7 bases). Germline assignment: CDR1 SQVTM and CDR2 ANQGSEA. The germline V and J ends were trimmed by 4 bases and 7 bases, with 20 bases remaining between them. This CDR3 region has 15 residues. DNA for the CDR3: TGCAGCGTTGTGTTTCTGGGGGGGAGGGGGAATGAGCAGTTCTTC. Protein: CSVVFLGGRGNEQFF.

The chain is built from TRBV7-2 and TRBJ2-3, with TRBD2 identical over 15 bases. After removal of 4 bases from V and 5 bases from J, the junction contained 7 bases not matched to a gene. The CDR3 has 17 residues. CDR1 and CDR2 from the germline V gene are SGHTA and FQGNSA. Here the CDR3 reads CASSCGLAGGRGDTQYF. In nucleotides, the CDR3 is TGTGCCAGCAGCTGCGGACTAGCGGGAGGGCGGGGAGATACGCAGTATTTT.

Written as DNA, the CDR3 is TGTGCCAGCAGCTTAGGGTTCACTAGTTCAGGCACCGGGGAGCTGTTTTTT. It translates to CASSLGFTSSGTGELFF. This chain connects TRBV7-6 to TRBJ2-2; D possibly corresponds to TRBD2 (5 bases). The ends were cut back, 1 base at V and 4 bases at J, with 16 bases in the middle. Per the germline V gene, CDR1 is SGHVS and CDR2 is FNYEAQ. This CDR3 is 17 amino acids long.

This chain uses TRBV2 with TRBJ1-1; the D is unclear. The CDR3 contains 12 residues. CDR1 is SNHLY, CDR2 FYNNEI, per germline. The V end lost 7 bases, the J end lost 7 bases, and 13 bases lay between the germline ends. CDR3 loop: CASTRQTREAFF. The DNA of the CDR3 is TGTGCCAGCACCCGACAAACCCGTGAAGCTTTCTTT.

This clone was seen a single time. This chain's CDR3 is CASSPLGDNEQFF. CDR3 sequence (DNA): TGTGCCAGCAGCCCTCTCGGGGACAATGAGCAGTTCTTC. This chain uses TRBV6-5 with TRBJ2-1; possibly TRBD2 for D (5 bases). The germline gives CDR1 MNHEY, CDR2 SVGAGI. This CDR3 has 13 amino acids. Between the trimmed V and J ends, which lost 6 bases and 5 bases, there was a span of 11 bases.

CDR3 sequence reads: CASSQDLTSRTYNEQFF. CDR3 nucleotide sequence: TGCGCCAGCAGCCAAGATTTGACTAGCAGGACCTACAATGAGCAGTTCTTC. The J gene is TRBJ2-1, the V gene TRBV4-3, with TRBD2 matching over 7 bases. CDR1 and CDR2 from the germline V gene are LGHNA and YSLEER. The CDR3 loop spans 17 amino acids. Trimming at V came to 0 bases and at J to 2 bases, leaving 7 bases not matched to a gene.

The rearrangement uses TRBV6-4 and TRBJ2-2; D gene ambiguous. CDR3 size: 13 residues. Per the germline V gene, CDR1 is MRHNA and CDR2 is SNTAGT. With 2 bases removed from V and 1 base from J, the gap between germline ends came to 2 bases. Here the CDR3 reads CASSDGNTGELFF. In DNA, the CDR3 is TGTGCCAGCAGTGACGGGAACACCGGGGAGCTGTTTTTT.

The CDR3 reads CASSYTGTGGTEQYF. CDR3 nucleotide sequence: TGTGCCAGCAGTTACACCGGGACAGGGGGAACCGAGCAGTACTTC. This rearrangement joins TRBV27 to TRBJ2-7; 11 bases map to TRBD1. The V gene's germline CDR1 is MNHEY and CDR2 SMNVEV (reference sequence). The CDR3 length is 15 residues. V was clipped by 4 bases and J by 6 bases; unmatched bases: 8.

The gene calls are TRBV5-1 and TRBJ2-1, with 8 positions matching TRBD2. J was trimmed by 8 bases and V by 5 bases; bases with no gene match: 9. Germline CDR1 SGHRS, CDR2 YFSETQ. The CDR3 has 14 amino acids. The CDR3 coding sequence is TGCGCCAGCAGACTAGCGGTCTTACTCGATGAGCAGTTCTTC. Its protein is CASRLAVLLDEQFF. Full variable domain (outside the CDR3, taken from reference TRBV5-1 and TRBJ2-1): KAGVTQTPRYLIKTRGQQVTLSCSPISGHRSVSWYQQTPGQGLQFLFEYFSETQRNKGNFPGRFSGRQFSNSRSEMNVSTLELGDSALYLCASRLAVLLDEQFFGPGTRLTVL.

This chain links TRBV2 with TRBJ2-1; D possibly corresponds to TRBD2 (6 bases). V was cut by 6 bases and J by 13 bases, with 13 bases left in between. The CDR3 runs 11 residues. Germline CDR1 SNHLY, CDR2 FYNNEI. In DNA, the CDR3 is TGTGCCAGCAGCCTCCGGGAGAATCAGTTCTTC. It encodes CASSLRENQFF.

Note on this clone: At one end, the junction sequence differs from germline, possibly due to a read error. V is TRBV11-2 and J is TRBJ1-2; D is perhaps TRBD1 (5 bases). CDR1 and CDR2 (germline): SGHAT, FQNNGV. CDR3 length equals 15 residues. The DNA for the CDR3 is TGTGCCAGCAGCTTAATTTCCGGGACTCACTATGGCAACACCTTC. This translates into CASSLISGTHYGNTF.

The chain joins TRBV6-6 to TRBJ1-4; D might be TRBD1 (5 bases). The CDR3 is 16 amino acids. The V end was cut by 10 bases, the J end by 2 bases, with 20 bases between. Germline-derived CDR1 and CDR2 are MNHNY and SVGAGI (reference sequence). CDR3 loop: CATAGEGSYTNEKLFF. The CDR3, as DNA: TGTGCCACCGCGGGGGAGGGGAGTTATACTAATGAAAAACTGTTTTTT.